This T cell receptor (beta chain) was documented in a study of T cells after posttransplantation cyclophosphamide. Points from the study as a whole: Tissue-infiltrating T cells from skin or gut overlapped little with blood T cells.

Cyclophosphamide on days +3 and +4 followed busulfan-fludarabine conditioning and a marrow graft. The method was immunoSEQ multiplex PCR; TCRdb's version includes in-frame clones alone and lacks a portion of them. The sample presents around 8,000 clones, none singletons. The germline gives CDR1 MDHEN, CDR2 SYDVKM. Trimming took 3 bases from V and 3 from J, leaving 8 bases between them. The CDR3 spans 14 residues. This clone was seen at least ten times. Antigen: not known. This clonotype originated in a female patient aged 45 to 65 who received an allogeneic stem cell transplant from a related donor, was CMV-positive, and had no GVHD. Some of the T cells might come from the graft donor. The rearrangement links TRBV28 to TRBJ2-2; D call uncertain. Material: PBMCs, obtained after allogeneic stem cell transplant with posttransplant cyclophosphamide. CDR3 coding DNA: TGTGCCAGCAGTTTTCACTACCACACCGGGGAGCTGTTTTTT. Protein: CASSFHYHTGELFF. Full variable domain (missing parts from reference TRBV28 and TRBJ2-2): DVKVTQSSRYLVKRTGEKVFLECVQDMDHENMFWYRQDPGLGLRLIYFSYDVKMKEKGDIPEGYSVSREKKERFSLILESASTNQTSMYLCASSFHYHTGELFFGEGSRLTVL.